The 25 T cell receptor beta chains listed next were all sequenced from one sample in a study of beta chain features in type 1 diabetes. What was sequenced were expressed TCRB transcripts, since all of the isolated RNA had been reverse transcribed. TCRdb keeps only in-frame clones here, not all; method: immunoSEQ multiplex PCR. The top ten clones hold around 0.45% of a sample with almost 350,000 clones, 6.5% to 10% of them seen once. Sequencing was carried out using central memory CD4+ T cells from blood. All receptors derive from a young woman in good health.

This clone was seen a handful of times. In DNA form, the CDR3 reads TGTGCCAGCAGCTCCGGGACAGGGGGCACAGATACGCAGTATTTT. This sequence encodes CASSSGTGGTDTQYF. The chain has TRBV27 and TRBJ2-3, with 10 bases that match TRBD1. Germline CDR1 is MNHEY and CDR2 is SMNVEV (reference sequence). With 6 bases clipped from V and 1 base from J, the junction kept 4 bases outside the gene matches. There are 15 residues in the CDR3.

J is TRBJ1-2 and V is TRBV7-8; TRBD1 matches 10 bases. Trimming took 6 bases from V and 3 from J; bases not matched to a gene: 10. This CDR3 contains 16 residues. In germline, CDR1 is SGHVS, CDR2 FQNEAQ. The CDR3 sequence is CASRLGGTGEHYGYTF. The CDR3, as DNA: TGTGCCAGCAGACTTGGGGGGACAGGGGAACACTATGGCTACACCTTC.

This rearrangement joins TRBV5-4 to TRBJ2-5, with 7 bases that match TRBD1. The junction had 6 bases not matched to a gene; V was cut back by 0 bases and J by 1 base. This CDR3 region has 16 residues. Germline CDR1 SGHNT, CDR2 YYREEE (reference sequence). The CDR3 DNA follows: TGTGCCAGCAGCTTGGGACAAACAGGGGCCCAAGAGACCCAGTACTTC. Protein sequence: CASSLGQTGAQETQYF.

This chain joins TRBV4-3 and TRBJ2-1, with no clear D. Trimming shortened V by 2 bases and J by 3 bases, and 8 bases separated the two germline ends. From germline, CDR1 is LGHNA and CDR2 YSLEER. This CDR3 has 14 amino acids. In nucleotides, the CDR3 is TGCGCCAGCAGCCAACAGGACGGCTACAATGAGCAGTTCTTC. Translating gives CASSQQDGYNEQFF.

This clone has only a few counts. The CDR3 sequence: CASSLGVMNTEAFF. CDR3 DNA: TGTGCCAGCAGTTTAGGTGTGATGAACACTGAAGCTTTCTTT. The chain employs TRBV27 and TRBJ1-1; D is ambiguous. The ends were cut back, 2 bases at V and 0 bases at J, with 7 bases in the middle. There are 14 residues in the CDR3. Germline V gene sequence: CDR1 MNHEY, CDR2 SMNVEV (reference sequence).

This clone was recorded a few times. The rearrangement joins TRBV18 to TRBJ2-3; the match to TRBD2 covers 10 bases. The CDR3 contains 15 residues. Germline CDR1 KGHSH, CDR2 LQKENI. The trim removed 5 bases at V and 0 bases at J, leaving 2 bases unmatched. In DNA, the CDR3 is TGTGCCAGCTCAAGGACTAGCGGAAGCACAGATACGCAGTATTTT. Protein product: CASSRTSGSTDTQYF.

A few counts support this clone. This chain links TRBV18 with TRBJ2-1; D is unclear. The V end lost 3 bases, the J end lost 6 bases, and 12 bases lay between the germline ends. The CDR3 consists of 14 residues. Germline assignment: CDR1 KGHSH and CDR2 LQKENI. CDR3 DNA sequence: TGTGCCAGCTCACCGGCCAGGTCAATCAATGAGCAGTTCTTC. This encodes CASSPARSINEQFF.

This clone was counted a few times. J is TRBJ1-4 and V is TRBV19; D ambiguous. Germline CDR1 and CDR2: LNHDA and SQIVND (reference sequence). There are 16 residues in the CDR3. Trimming removed 3 bases at V and 4 bases at J, with 15 bases between. The CDR3 DNA follows: TGTGCCAGTAGTATTTCAGGATCCGGGCTTAATGAAAAACTGTTTTTT. Protein sequence: CASSISGSGLNEKLFF.

This clone was observed a handful of times. V usage is TRBV7-9 and J usage is TRBJ2-7, with D perhaps given as TRBD1 or TRBD2 (7 bases each). CDR3 length equals 14 residues. Germline CDR1 is SEHNR and CDR2 is FQNEAQ (reference sequence). The V end was cut by 5 bases, the J end by 7 bases, with 18 bases between. DNA for the CDR3: TGTGCCAGCAGCCCCAGGGGGGGTAGAGATGAGCAGTACTTC. It is translated as CASSPRGGRDEQYF.

This clone was seen only a few times. The chain has TRBV5-1 and TRBJ2-3; perhaps TRBD1 as D (5 bases). The CDR3 spans 14 residues. Trimming took 0 bases from V and 6 from J, leaving 11 bases between them. From germline, CDR1 is SGHRS and CDR2 YFSETQ. CDR3 loop: CASSLEAGLDTQYF. The CDR3 DNA sequence: TGCGCCAGCAGCTTGGAGGCAGGGCTGGATACGCAGTATTTT.

This clone was recorded at least ten times. This chain links TRBV28 with TRBJ2-4; D is unclear. Looked up from germline, CDR1 is MDHEN and CDR2 is SYDVKM. This CDR3 spans 14 amino acids. Trimming removed 10 bases from V and 0 bases from J, with 13 bases in between. CDR3 DNA sequence: TGTGCCACCGGCAAATCGATAGCCAAAAACATTCAGTACTTC. This sequence encodes CATGKSIAKNIQYF.

This clone turned up a few times. In DNA form, the CDR3 reads TGCGCCAGCAGGGGGTCTGGGGAATTTGAGAGGAACACTGAAGCTTTCTTT. It translates to CASRGSGEFERNTEAFF. This rearrangement joins TRBV5-1 to TRBJ1-1; D remains unclear. Germline values: CDR1 SGHRS, CDR2 YFSETQ. This CDR3 is built from 17 residues. Between the trimmed V and J ends, which lost 5 bases and 1 base, there was a span of 21 bases.

This clone was detected only a few times. The gene calls are TRBV4-2 and TRBJ1-2, with 8 nucleotides matching TRBD1. Germline V gene lookup returns CDR1 LGHNA and CDR2 YNFKEQ. This CDR3 has 14 residues. V lost 0 bases, J lost 11 bases, and 8 bases stayed unmatched. The DNA for the CDR3 is TGTGCCAGCAGCCAAGACGGTCGGGACAGGAGTTACACCTTC. It specifies CASSQDGRDRSYTF.

This clone has just a few counts. The chain joins TRBV18 to TRBJ2-1, with a weak D call TRBD1 (5 bases). This CDR3 is built from 15 residues. The germline V gene encodes CDR1 KGHSH and CDR2 LQKENI. V was pared by 0 bases and J by 1 base, with 7 bases between. CDR3 sequence reads: CASSPPPGSYNEQFF. In nucleotides, the CDR3 is TGTGCCAGCTCACCACCGCCAGGGTCCTACAATGAGCAGTTCTTC.

This clone has a handful of counts. This chain uses TRBV7-2 with TRBJ1-1; D is unclear. Looked up from germline, CDR1 is SGHTA and CDR2 is FQGNSA. V lost 5 bases and J lost 1, with 11 bases in between. This CDR3 has 14 residues. CDR3 coding DNA: TGTGCCAGCAGCCGAAGAAATGAGAACACTGAAGCTTTCTTT. Its translation is CASSRRNENTEAFF.

This clone was observed many times. The sample contains more than one DNA sequence encoding this CDR3. The rearrangement uses TRBV7-3 and TRBJ2-7; TRBD2 matches 7 bases. CDR3 length: 14 amino acids. Germline V gene data show CDR1 as SGHTA and CDR2 as FQGTGA. J gave up 6 bases and V 2 bases, and 7 bases lay outside the gene matches. The chain's CDR3 is CASSLGGGPSEQYF. The CDR3 DNA sequence: TGTGCCAGCAGCTTAGGGGGAGGGCCCAGCGAGCAGTACTTC.

The chain recombines TRBV10-3 with TRBJ2-2; 12 bases match TRBD1. J gave up 0 bases and V 3 bases, and 2 bases lay outside the gene matches. There are 17 residues in the CDR3. CDR1 ENHRY and CDR2 SYGVKD come from the germline V gene. CDR3 in DNA: TGTGCCATCAGTGATGGGACAGGGGGCACGAACACCGGGGAGCTGTTTTTT. This sequence encodes CAISDGTGGTNTGELFF.

There are a few counts of this clone. The chain is built from TRBV7-6 and TRBJ2-7, with TRBD1 matching 10 bases. The V segment lost 5 bases and the J segment 5 bases; nucleotides outside the gene matches: 12. Germline values: CDR1 SGHVS, CDR2 FNYEAQ. The CDR3 runs 16 residues. The CDR3 DNA follows: TGTGCCAGCAGCCCCCGTCCGGGACAGGGGACCGACGAGCAGTACTTC. Translating it yields CASSPRPGQGTDEQYF.

This clone was observed a handful of times. V is TRBV5-1 and J is TRBJ1-2, with 10 bases identical to TRBD1. The trim removed 4 bases at V and 7 bases at J, leaving 4 bases unmatched. The CDR3 sequence is 13 residues long. Germline V gives CDR1 SGHRS, CDR2 YFSETQ. CDR3 sequence: CASSPGQGGGYTF. The CDR3, as DNA: TGCGCCAGCAGCCCTGGACAGGGGGGTGGCTACACCTTC.

This clone was counted between two and nine times. V is TRBV14 and J is TRBJ2-5; 10 nucleotides agree with TRBD1. V lost 2 bases, J lost 4 bases, and 10 bases stayed unmatched. CDR3 length equals 17 residues. CDR1 SGHDN and CDR2 FVKESK come from the germline V gene. CDR3 in DNA: TGTGCCAGCAGCCAATTCGGGACAGGGGTCCTCGGAGAGACCCAGTACTTC. It specifies CASSQFGTGVLGETQYF.

The rearrangement joins TRBV18 to TRBJ2-6; either TRBD1 or TRBD2 may supply D (5 bases each). The V end lost 6 bases, the J end lost 0 bases, and 15 bases lay between the germline ends. The CDR3 has 17 amino acids. Germline V gives CDR1 KGHSH, CDR2 LQKENI. For the CDR3, the DNA is TGTGCCAGCTCGGCCGGGACGGTTCCCTCTGGGGCCAACGTCCTGACTTTC. This encodes CASSAGTVPSGANVLTF.

This clone has only a few counts. The V gene is TRBV5-4, the J gene TRBJ1-2; no clear D. The germline V gene encodes CDR1 SGHNT and CDR2 YYREEE (reference sequence). V was clipped by 0 bases and J by 3 bases, with 6 bases between them. The length of the CDR3 is 13 residues. CDR3 sequence (DNA): TGTGCCAGCAGCTTGGAGATGGACTATGGCTACACCTTC. Its translation is CASSLEMDYGYTF.

This clone was seen a handful of times. The chain has TRBV4-2 and TRBJ1-1; no clear D gene. The germline V and J ends were trimmed by 5 bases and 1 base, with 11 bases remaining between them. CDR1 is LGHNA, CDR2 YNFKEQ, per germline. The CDR3 contains 14 residues. In DNA, the CDR3 is TGTGCCAGCAGCATAGCAAAGGGGAACACTGAAGCTTTCTTT. Translation: CASSIAKGNTEAFF.

J is TRBJ2-1 and V is TRBV13; 9 nucleotides align to TRBD2. Germline lookup yields CDR1 PRHDT and CDR2 FYEKMQ (reference sequence). This CDR3 is built from 16 residues. Trimming at V came to 2 bases and at J to 7 bases, leaving 9 bases not matched to a gene. CDR3 nucleotides: TGTGCCAGCAGCTTAAGGGCCGCGGGAGGGCCTAATGAGCAGTTCTTC. This sequence encodes CASSLRAAGGPNEQFF.

This chain links TRBV7-2 with TRBJ2-1; no firm D call. V was shortened by 1 base and J by 4 bases, with 11 bases between the two germline ends. The CDR3 spans 15 residues. Germline V gene data show CDR1 as SGHTA and CDR2 as FQGNSA. The CDR3 nucleotides read TGTGCCAGCAGCTTAGGGGCCCAGGTATACAATGAGCAGTTCTTC. Translated, it gives CASSLGAQVYNEQFF.